Below, 8 T cell receptor beta chains from the same sample are listed, as sequenced in a study of T-cell memory formation after mild COVID-19. TCRdb ran MiXCR on the 5' RACE reads and lists one entry per CDR3 protein. The table shows 250,000 to 300,000 distinct CDR3 sequences, with around 15% occurring only once. The material sequenced was PBMCs or a T cell subset sorted from them (not recorded which). The receptors here all came from a man aged 18 to 30 who had mild COVID-19 (a few samples of this study predate the infection). Cell type and time point are not known.

This clonotype was observed a few times. This chain uses TRBV7-9 with TRBJ2-5; 9 bases match TRBD2. The CDR3 loop spans 13 amino acids. The J segment lost 4 bases and the V segment lost 7 bases, leaving 4 bases of the junction unmatched. CDR1 is SEHNR, CDR2 FQNEAQ, per germline (reference sequence). The CDR3 loop reads CASIPAGGETQYF. The CDR3 coding sequence is TGTGCCAGCATACCAGCGGGGGGAGAGACCCAGTACTTC.

This clonotype came up a few times. The chain carries TRBV5-4 and TRBJ2-2; no firm D call. The V gene lost 0 bases and the J gene lost 4 bases, with 10 bases spanning the gap. CDR1 and CDR2 from the germline V gene are SGHNT and YYREEE (reference sequence). The CDR3 is made up of 15 amino acids. CDR3 bases: TGTGCCAGCAGCTTGGATGGCGTGGGCACCGGGGAGCTGTTTTTT. Translation: CASSLDGVGTGELFF.

The table lists this clonotype with a few counts. The J gene is TRBJ2-1, the V gene TRBV5-1; the match to TRBD1 covers 9 bases. Per the germline V gene, CDR1 is SGHRS and CDR2 is YFSETQ. With 4 bases clipped from V and 4 bases from J, the junction kept 6 bases outside the gene matches. The CDR3 runs 15 residues. The CDR3 nucleotides read TGCGCCAGCAGCCCACATGGGACAGGGTACAATGAGCAGTTCTTC. Residues: CASSPHGTGYNEQFF. Together with reference TRBV5-1 and TRBJ2-1, the CDR3 gives the full variable domain: KAGVTQTPRYLIKTRGQQVTLSCSPISGHRSVSWYQQTPGQGLQFLFEYFSETQRNKGNFPGRFSGRQFSNSRSEMNVSTLELGDSALYLCASSPHGTGYNEQFFGPGTRLTVL.

The V and J genes are TRBV30 and TRBJ2-6; D gene unclear. Trimming stripped 1 base from V and 0 bases from J, with 7 bases between. This CDR3 contains 15 residues. Germline V gene lookup returns CDR1 GTSNPN and CDR2 SVGIG (reference sequence). The DNA of the CDR3 is TGTGCCTGGAGTGCAGTCTACTCTGGGGCCAACGTCCTGACTTTC. It codes for CAWSAVYSGANVLTF.

The V gene is TRBV4-2, the J gene TRBJ1-1; TRBD1 might be the D (5 bases). Germline-derived CDR1 and CDR2 are LGHNA and YNFKEQ. V dropped 0 bases and J dropped 5 bases, with 10 bases sitting between them. The CDR3 contains 14 residues. This chain's CDR3 is CASSQDIRETEAFF. The CDR3 DNA follows: TGTGCCAGCAGCCAAGATATCAGGGAGACTGAAGCTTTCTTT.

This clonotype was recorded many times. The chain couples TRBV4-3 to TRBJ2-2, with D tentatively TRBD2 (6 bases). The CDR3 loop spans 11 amino acids. Germline V gene data show CDR1 as LGHNA and CDR2 as YSLEER. Trimming pared 11 bases from V and 4 bases from J, leaving 8 bases between. CDR3 sequence (DNA): TGCGCCGCGGGGTCCACCGGGGAGCTGTTTTTT. Protein sequence: CAAGSTGELFF.

The chain employs TRBV6-6 and TRBJ1-1; a weak D match, TRBD1 (6 bases). V dropped 2 bases and J dropped 1 base, with 14 bases sitting between them. The CDR3 spans 16 residues. The germline gives CDR1 MNHNY, CDR2 SVGAGI (reference sequence). CDR3 coding DNA: TGTGCCAGCAGTTACGGTTCGGGGGCGACGAACACTGAAGCTTTCTTT. Translated: CASSYGSGATNTEAFF.

The chain recombines TRBV3-1 with TRBJ1-4; D is uncertain. V lost 1 base and J lost 10, with 7 bases in between. Germline CDR1 is LGHDT and CDR2 is YNNKEL (reference sequence). The CDR3 length is 12 residues. The DNA of the CDR3 is TGTGCCAGCAGCCAAGGAGCTGGAAAACTGTTTTTT. Its protein product is CASSQGAGKLFF.